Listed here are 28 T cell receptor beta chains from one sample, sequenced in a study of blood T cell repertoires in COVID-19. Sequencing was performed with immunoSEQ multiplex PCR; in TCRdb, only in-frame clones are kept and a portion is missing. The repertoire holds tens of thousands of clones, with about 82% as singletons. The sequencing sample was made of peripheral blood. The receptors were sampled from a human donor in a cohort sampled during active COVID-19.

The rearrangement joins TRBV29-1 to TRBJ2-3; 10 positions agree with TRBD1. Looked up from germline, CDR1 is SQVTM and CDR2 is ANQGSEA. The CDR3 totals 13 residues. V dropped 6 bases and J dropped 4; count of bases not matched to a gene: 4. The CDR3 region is CSVPTGGADTQYF. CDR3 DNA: TGCAGCGTCCCGACAGGGGGCGCAGATACGCAGTATTTT.

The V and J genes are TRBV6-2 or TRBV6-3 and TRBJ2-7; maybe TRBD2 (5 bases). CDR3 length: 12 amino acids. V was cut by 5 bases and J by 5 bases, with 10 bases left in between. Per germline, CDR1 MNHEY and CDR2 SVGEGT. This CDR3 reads CASSISSHEQYF. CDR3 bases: TGTGCCAGCAGTATCTCTAGCCACGAGCAGTACTTC.

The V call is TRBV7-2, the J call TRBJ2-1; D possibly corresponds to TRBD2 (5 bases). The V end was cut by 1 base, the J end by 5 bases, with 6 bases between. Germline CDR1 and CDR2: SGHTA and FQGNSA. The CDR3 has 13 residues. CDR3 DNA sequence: TGTGCCAGCAGCTTAGGACTACACAATGAGCAGTTCTTC. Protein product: CASSLGLHNEQFF.

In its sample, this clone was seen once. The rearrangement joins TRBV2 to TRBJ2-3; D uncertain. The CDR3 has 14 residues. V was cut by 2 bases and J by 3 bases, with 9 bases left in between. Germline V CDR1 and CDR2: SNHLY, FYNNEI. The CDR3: CASSEYRSTDTQYF. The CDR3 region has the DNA TGTGCCAGCAGTGAATATCGGTCTACAGATACGCAGTATTTT.

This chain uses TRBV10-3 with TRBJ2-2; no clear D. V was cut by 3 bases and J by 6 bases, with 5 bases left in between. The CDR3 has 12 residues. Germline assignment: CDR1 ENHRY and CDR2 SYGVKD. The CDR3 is CAISDYAGELFF. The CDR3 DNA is TGTGCCATCAGTGACTATGCCGGGGAGCTGTTTTTT.

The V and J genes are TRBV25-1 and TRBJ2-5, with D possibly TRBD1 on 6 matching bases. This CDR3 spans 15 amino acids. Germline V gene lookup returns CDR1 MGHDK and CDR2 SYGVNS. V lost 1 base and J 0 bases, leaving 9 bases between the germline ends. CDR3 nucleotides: TGTGCCAGCAGTGAATTCAGGGGAGACCAAGAGACCCAGTACTTC. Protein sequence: CASSEFRGDQETQYF.

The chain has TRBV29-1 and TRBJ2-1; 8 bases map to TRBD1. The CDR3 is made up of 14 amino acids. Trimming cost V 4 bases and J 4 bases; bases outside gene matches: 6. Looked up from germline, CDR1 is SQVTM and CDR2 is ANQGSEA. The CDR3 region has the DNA TGCAGCGTTGCACGGACAGGGTCTTACAATGAGCAGTTCTTC. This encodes CSVARTGSYNEQFF.

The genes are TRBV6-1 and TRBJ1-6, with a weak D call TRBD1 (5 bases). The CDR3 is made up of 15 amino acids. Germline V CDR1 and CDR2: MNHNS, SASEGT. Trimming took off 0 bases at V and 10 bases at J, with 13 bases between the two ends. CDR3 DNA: TGTGCCAGCAGTGAAGCCCGCAGGGCCAGATCACCCCTCCACTTT. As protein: CASSEARRARSPLHF.

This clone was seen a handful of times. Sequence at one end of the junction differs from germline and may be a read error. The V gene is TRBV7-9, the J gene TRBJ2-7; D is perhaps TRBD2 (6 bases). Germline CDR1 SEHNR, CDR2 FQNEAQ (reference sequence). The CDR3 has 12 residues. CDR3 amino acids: CAGSAGLTEQYF. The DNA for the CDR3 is TGTGCCGGCAGCGCCGGACTAACTGAGCAGTACTTC. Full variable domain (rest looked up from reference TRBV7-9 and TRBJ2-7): DTGVSQNPRHKITKRGQNVTFRCDPISEHNRLYWYRQTLGQGPEFLTYFQNEAQLEKSRLLSDRFSAERPKGSFSTLEIQRTEQGDSAMYLCAGSAGLTEQYFGPGTRLTVT.

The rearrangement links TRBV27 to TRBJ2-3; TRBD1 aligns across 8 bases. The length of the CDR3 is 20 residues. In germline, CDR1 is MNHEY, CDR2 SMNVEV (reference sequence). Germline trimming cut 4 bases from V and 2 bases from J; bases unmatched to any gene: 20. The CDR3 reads CASSSIRQGSRALLTDTQYF. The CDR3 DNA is TGTGCCAGCAGTTCTATACGACAGGGGAGTAGGGCCCTGCTCACAGATACGCAGTATTTT.

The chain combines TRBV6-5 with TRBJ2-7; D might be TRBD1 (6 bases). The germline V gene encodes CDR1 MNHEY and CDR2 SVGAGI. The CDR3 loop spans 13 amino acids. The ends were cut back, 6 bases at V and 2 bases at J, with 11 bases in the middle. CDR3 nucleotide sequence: TGTGCCAGCAGGTCACGGGACACCTACGAGCAGTACTTC. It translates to CASRSRDTYEQYF.

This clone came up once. As DNA, the CDR3 is TGTGCCAGCAGCCCCAGACTAGCGGGAGGATCCTCCTCCTACGAGCAGTACTTC. It translates to CASSPRLAGGSSSYEQYF. The J gene is TRBJ2-7, the V gene TRBV9, with 13 nucleotides matching TRBD2. CDR1 is SGDLS, CDR2 YYNGEE, per germline. The CDR3 extends over 18 amino acids. The V and J ends lost 4 bases and 0 bases, in that order; junction bases with no gene match: 10. Filled out from reference TRBV9 and TRBJ2-7, the complete variable domain reads DSGVTQTPKHLITATGQRVTLRCSPRSGDLSVYWYQQSLDQGLQFLIQYYNGEERAKGNILERFSAQQFPDLHSELNLSSLELGDSALYFCASSPRLAGGSSSYEQYFGPGTRLTVT.

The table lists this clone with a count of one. The CDR3 here is CASTMQPLRGDTQYF. In DNA form, the CDR3 reads TGTGCCAGCACCATGCAGCCACTAAGGGGAGATACGCAGTATTTT. The chain carries TRBV6-5 and TRBJ2-3, with a possible D match to TRBD1 (5 bases). V was trimmed by 7 bases and J by 5 bases, leaving 19 bases between them. Germline-derived CDR1 and CDR2 are MNHEY and SVGAGI. The CDR3 spans 15 residues.

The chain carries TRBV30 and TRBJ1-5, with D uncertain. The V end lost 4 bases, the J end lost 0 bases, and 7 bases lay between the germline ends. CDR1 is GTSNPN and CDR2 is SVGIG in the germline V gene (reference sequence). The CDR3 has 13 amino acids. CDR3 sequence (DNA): TGTGCCTGGAACGTAGATAGCAATCAGCCCCAGCATTTT. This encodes CAWNVDSNQPQHF.

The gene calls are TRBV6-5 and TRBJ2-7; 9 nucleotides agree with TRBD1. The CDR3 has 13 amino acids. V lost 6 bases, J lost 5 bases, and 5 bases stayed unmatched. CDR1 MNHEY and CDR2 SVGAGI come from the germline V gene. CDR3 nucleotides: TGTGCCAGCAGCCCGGGACAGGGTAACGAGCAGTACTTC. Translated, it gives CASSPGQGNEQYF.

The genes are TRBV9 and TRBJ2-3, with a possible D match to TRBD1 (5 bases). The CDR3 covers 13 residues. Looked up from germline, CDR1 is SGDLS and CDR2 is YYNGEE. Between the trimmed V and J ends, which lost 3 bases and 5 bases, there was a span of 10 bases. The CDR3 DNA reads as TGTGCCAGCAGCGCCTCAGGGCTAGATACGCAGTATTTT. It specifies CASSASGLDTQYF.

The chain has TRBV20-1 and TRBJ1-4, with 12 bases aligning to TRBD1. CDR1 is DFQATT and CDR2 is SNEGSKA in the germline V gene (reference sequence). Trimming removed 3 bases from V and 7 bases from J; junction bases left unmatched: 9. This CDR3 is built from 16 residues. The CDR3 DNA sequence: TGCAGTGCTAGTTACGGGACAGGGGGCGCAGGTGAAAAACTGTTTTTT. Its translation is CSASYGTGGAGEKLFF.

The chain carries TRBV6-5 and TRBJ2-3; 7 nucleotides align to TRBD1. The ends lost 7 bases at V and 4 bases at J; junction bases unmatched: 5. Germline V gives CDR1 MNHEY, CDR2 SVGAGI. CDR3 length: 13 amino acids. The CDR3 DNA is TGTGCCAGCAACGCCCAGGGGGCAGATACGCAGTATTTT. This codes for CASNAQGADTQYF.

The CDR3 DNA reads as TGTGCCAGCAGTACGCAACTTTACAATGAGCAGTTCTTC. This translates into CASSTQLYNEQFF. V is TRBV6-6 and J is TRBJ2-1; no clear D gene. Germline assignment: CDR1 MNHNY and CDR2 SVGAGI (reference sequence). The CDR3 runs 13 residues. V shed 5 bases and J shed 4 bases, with 9 bases lying between them.

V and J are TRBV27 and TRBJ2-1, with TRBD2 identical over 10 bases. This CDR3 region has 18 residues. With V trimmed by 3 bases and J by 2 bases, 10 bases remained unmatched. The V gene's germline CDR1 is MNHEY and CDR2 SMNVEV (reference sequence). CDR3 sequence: CASSFTSGTRLTYNEQFF. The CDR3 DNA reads TGTGCCAGCAGTTTTACTAGCGGGACAAGATTAACCTACAATGAGCAGTTCTTC.

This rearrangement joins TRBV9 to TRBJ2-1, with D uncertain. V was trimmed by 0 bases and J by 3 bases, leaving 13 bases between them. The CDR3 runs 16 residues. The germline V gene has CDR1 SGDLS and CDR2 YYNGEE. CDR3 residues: CASSVEADLYYNEQFF. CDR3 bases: TGTGCCAGCAGCGTAGAGGCGGATCTCTACTACAATGAGCAGTTCTTC.

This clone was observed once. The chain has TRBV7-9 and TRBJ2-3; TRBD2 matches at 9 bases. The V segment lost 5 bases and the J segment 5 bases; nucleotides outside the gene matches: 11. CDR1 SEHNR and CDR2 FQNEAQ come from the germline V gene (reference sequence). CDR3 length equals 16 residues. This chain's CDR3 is CASSATSGPMVDTQYF. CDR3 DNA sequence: TGTGCCAGCAGCGCCACTAGCGGGCCGATGGTAGATACGCAGTATTTT.

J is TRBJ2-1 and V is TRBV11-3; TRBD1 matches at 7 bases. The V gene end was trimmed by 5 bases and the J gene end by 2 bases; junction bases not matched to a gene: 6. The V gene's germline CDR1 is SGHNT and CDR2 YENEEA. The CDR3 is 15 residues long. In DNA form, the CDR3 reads TGTGCCAGCAGCGACAGGGTTTCCACCTACAATGAGCAGTTCTTC. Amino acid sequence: CASSDRVSTYNEQFF. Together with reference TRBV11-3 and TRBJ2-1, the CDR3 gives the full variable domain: EAGVVQSPRYKIIEKKQPVAFWCNPISGHNTLYWYLQNLGQGPELLIRYENEEAVDDSQLPKDRFSAERLKGVDSTLKIQPAELGDSAVYLCASSDRVSTYNEQFFGPGTRLTVL.

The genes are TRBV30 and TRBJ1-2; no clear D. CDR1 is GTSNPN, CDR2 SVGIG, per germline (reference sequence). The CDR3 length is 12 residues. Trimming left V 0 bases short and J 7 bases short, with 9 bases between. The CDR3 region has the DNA TGTGCCTGGAGTGTGATTGAGCGTGGCTACACCTTC. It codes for CAWSVIERGYTF.

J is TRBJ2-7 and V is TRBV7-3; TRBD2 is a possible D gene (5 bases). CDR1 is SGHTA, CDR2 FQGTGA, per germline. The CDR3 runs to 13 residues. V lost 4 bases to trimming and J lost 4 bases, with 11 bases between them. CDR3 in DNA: TGTGCCAGCAGCTCTACTAGGTTATACGAGCAGTACTTC. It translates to CASSSTRLYEQYF.

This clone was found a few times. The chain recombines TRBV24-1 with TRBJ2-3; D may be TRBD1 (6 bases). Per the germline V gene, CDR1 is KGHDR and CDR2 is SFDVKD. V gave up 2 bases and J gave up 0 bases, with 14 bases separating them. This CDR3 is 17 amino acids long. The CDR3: CATSDYGTLQSTDTQYF. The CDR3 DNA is TGTGCCACCAGTGATTATGGGACACTTCAGAGCACAGATACGCAGTATTTT.

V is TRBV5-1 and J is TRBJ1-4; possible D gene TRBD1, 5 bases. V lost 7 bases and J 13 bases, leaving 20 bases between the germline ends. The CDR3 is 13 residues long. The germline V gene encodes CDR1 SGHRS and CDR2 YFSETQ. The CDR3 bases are TGCGCCAGCGCCATCAGTGGGGAAGACAGACTGTTTTTT. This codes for CASAISGEDRLFF.

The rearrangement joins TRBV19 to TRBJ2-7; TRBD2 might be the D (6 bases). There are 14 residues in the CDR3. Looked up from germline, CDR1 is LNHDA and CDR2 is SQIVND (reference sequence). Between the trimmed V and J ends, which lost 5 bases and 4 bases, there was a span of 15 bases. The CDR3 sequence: CASSLGLQRYEQYF. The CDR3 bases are TGTGCCAGTAGTCTCGGACTACAGAGGTACGAGCAGTACTTC.